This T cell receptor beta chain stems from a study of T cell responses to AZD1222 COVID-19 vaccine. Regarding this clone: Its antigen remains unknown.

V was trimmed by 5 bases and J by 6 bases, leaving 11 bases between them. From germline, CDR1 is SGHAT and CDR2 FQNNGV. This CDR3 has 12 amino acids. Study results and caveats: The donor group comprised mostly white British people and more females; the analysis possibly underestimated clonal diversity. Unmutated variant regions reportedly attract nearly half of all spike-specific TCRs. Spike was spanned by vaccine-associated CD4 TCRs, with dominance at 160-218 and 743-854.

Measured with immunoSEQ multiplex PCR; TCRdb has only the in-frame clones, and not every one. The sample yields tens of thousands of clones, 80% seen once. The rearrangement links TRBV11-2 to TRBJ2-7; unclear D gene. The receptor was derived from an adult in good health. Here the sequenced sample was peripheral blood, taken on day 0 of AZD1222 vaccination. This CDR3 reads CASSVGSSEQYF. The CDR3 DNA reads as TGTGCCAGCAGCGTCGGTAGTAGCGAGCAGTACTTC.